This T cell receptor beta chain stems from a study of cytomegalovirus exposure and HLA in healthy donors. Whole-study results and caveats: Cytomegalovirus association was assigned to about 150 TCR beta chains. Whilst most TCR sequences proved rare, a subset of public TCRs occurred across many donors.

Separation from the approximately 690-subject first cohort characterized the roughly 130-subject validation cohort, to which the donors belonged. Germline values: CDR1 ENHRY, CDR2 SYGVKD. V trimming: 4 bases; J trimming: 3 bases; junction bases outside the gene matches: 2. CDR3 length: 14 amino acids. Details on this clone: The antigen is unknown.

Profiling relied on immunoSEQ multiplex PCR, and the TCRdb table lists in-frame clones only, not all of them. The table includes some 240,000 clones, about nine tenths detected once. Sequenced sample: PBMCs. The gene calls are TRBV10-3 and TRBJ1-4; 7 positions match TRBD1. The TCR originated in a woman between 18 and 29 years old in good health and CMV-seropositive. The CDR3 loop reads CAISGQGPNEKLFF. The CDR3 coding sequence is TGTGCCATCAGTGGACAGGGTCCTAATGAAAAACTGTTTTTT.